The rows below give T cell receptor beta chains drawn from one sample of a study of T cells after yellow fever vaccination. TCRdb re-called the 5' RACE reads through MiXCR, storing one row per CDR3 protein. The profile shows some 120,000 distinct CDR3 sequences, around 7.7% of them singletons. This sample comprised CD4+ T cells sorted from PBMCs, obtained 10 days after the first yellow fever vaccination. The receptor set was obtained from a man between 18 and 35 years old who received the YFV17D yellow fever vaccine. Each CDR3 is given with its conserved first and last residue. Each record gives: D gene, V gene, clone size, J gene, CDR3 DNA, CDR3 protein. The D gene is left open where the match is weak. Rows may omit the clone size; those that give it use once, few, many or a size class.

D: -; V: TRBV24-1; size: many; J: TRBJ2-1; DNA: TGTGCCACCAGTGCCCCACAGGACCGCGGGTGTAACAATGAGCAGTTCTTC; CDR3: CATSAPQDRGCNNEQFF
D: -; V: TRBV7-9; size: many; J: TRBJ1-1; DNA: TGTGCCAGCAGCTTAGGCAGGGTGGGGAACACTGAAGCTTTCTTT; CDR3: CASSLGRVGNTEAFF
D: -; V: TRBV7-9; size: many; J: TRBJ2-7; DNA: TGTGCCAGCAGCCCCCGTTCGGGGAGGTGGACCTACGAGCAGTACTTC; CDR3: CASSPRSGRWTYEQYF
D: TRBD2; V: TRBV5-4; size: many; J: TRBJ2-3; DNA: TGTGCCAGCAGCTTGGGGCTAGCGGCGCAGGATACGCAGTATTTT; CDR3: CASSLGLAAQDTQYF
D: -; V: TRBV7-2; size: many; J: TRBJ1-4; DNA: TGTGCCAGCAGCTTAAGCAGAGTATATGAAAAACTGTTTTTT; CDR3: CASSLSRVYEKLFF
D: -; V: TRBV5-6; size: many; J: TRBJ1-5; DNA: TGTGCCAGCAGCCAAAACCTACAGGGTCGTCAGCCCCAGCATTTT; CDR3: CASSQNLQGRQPQHF
D: -; V: TRBV7-9; size: many; J: TRBJ2-1; DNA: TGTGCCAGCAGTCCGGAGGGGTACAATGAGCAGTTCTTC; CDR3: CASSPEGYNEQFF
D: -; V: TRBV24-1; size: many; J: TRBJ2-1; DNA: TGTGCCACCAGTGATTTGCACGGCGGGAATGAGCAGTTCTTC; CDR3: CATSDLHGGNEQFF
D: -; V: TRBV12-3/TRBV12-4; size: many; J: TRBJ2-5; DNA: TGTGCCAGCAGTTTAGTGCGAAGGGACGAGACCCAGTACTTC; CDR3: CASSLVRRDETQYF
D: -; V: TRBV20-1; size: many; J: TRBJ1-1; DNA: TGCAGGACCACAACAGGGAAGAACACTGAAGCTTTCTTT; CDR3: CRTTTGKNTEAFF
D: TRBD1; V: TRBV7-3; size: many; J: TRBJ2-1; DNA: TGTGCCAGCAGTGACCACAGGGGGACGAAGAATGAGCAGTTCTTC; CDR3: CASSDHRGTKNEQFF
D: -; V: TRBV11-2; size: many; J: TRBJ2-2; DNA: TGTGCCAGCAGCTCAGGGACGCCGGGGACCGGGGAGCTGTTTTTT; CDR3: CASSSGTPGTGELFF
D: TRBD1; V: TRBV6-5; size: many; J: TRBJ1-1; DNA: TGTGCCAGCAGTTACTCCGGGACAGGCGACACTGAAGCTTTCTTT; CDR3: CASSYSGTGDTEAFF
D: TRBD1; V: TRBV7-6; size: many; J: TRBJ1-1; DNA: TGTGCCAGCAGCTCAGTGAGGGGGCGGAACACTGAAGCTTTCTTT; CDR3: CASSSVRGRNTEAFF
D: -; V: TRBV9; size: many; J: TRBJ1-1; DNA: TGTGCCAGCAGCGTAGAGGGGGGTTCCTTGGCTTTCTTT; CDR3: CASSVEGGSLAFF
D: TRBD2; V: TRBV9; size: many; J: TRBJ2-3; DNA: TGTGCCAGCAGCAGCGGGACTAGCTTATGGACAGATACGCAGTATTTT; CDR3: CASSSGTSLWTDTQYF
D: TRBD1; V: TRBV20-1; size: few; J: TRBJ2-1; DNA: TGCAGTGCTAGAATACAACCCCCCCGGGACAGGGCCGGGGGCTCCTACAATGAGCAGTTCTTC; CDR3: CSARIQPPRDRAGGSYNEQFF
D: -; V: TRBV29-1; size: few; J: TRBJ1-4; DNA: TGCAGCGTGGCACAGGGAGGAGATGAAAAACTGTTTTTT; CDR3: CSVAQGGDEKLFF
D: -; V: TRBV7-8; size: many; J: TRBJ2-5; DNA: TGTGCCAGCAGCGGGCTAGAAGAGACCCAGTACTTC; CDR3: CASSGLEETQYF
D: -; V: TRBV6-1; size: many; J: TRBJ2-7; DNA: TGTGCCAGCAGACTAGCCCTATACTCCTACGAGCAGTACTTC; CDR3: CASRLALYSYEQYF
D: TRBD2; V: TRBV5-5; size: many; J: TRBJ2-3; DNA: TGTGCCAGCAGCTACGGGACTAGCGGGAGAGGGGATACGCAGTATTTT; CDR3: CASSYGTSGRGDTQYF
D: TRBD1; V: TRBV5-1; size: many; J: TRBJ2-7; DNA: TGCGCCAGCAGCTTGGGCGGGACAGGTGGATACGAGCAGTACTTC; CDR3: CASSLGGTGGYEQYF
D: TRBD2; V: TRBV4-3; size: many; J: TRBJ2-3; DNA: TGCGCCAGCAGCCAAGGGGGGACTAGCGGAACTACAGATACGCAGTATTTT; CDR3: CASSQGGTSGTTDTQYF
D: -; V: TRBV10-1; size: many; J: TRBJ2-1; DNA: TGCGCCAGCAGTTCGGTAGGGGTCGTGTCCTACAATGAGCAGTTCTTC; CDR3: CASSSVGVVSYNEQFF
D: -; V: TRBV28; size: many; J: TRBJ2-1; DNA: TGTGCCAGCAGTTGGGTTGGGAATCTCCCCGGCACCGAGCAGTTCTTC; CDR3: CASSWVGNLPGTEQFF
D: -; V: TRBV29-1; size: many; J: TRBJ2-1; DNA: TGCAGCGTTGTCGGATTTAATGAGCAGTTCTTC; CDR3: CSVVGFNEQFF
D: -; V: TRBV6-5; size: many; J: TRBJ2-1; DNA: TGTGCCAGCAGTTACTTGCGGGGCGGATACAATGAGCAGTTCTTC; CDR3: CASSYLRGGYNEQFF
D: -; V: TRBV12-3/TRBV12-4; size: many; J: TRBJ1-3; DNA: TGTGCCAGCAGATTGGCCGGTAACTCTGGAAACACCATATATTTT; CDR3: CASRLAGNSGNTIYF
D: -; V: TRBV6-6; size: many; J: TRBJ1-2; DNA: TGTGCCAGCACCGTGGGGACAAATGGCTACACCTTC; CDR3: CASTVGTNGYTF
D: -; V: TRBV10-2; size: many; J: TRBJ1-2; DNA: TGCGCCAGCAGTGCTACAGGCGGCTACACCTTC; CDR3: CASSATGGYTF
D: -; V: TRBV7-3; size: -; J: TRBJ1-6; DNA: TGTGCCAGCAGCTTAAGCGGAGATTCACCCCTCCACTTT; CDR3: CASSLSGDSPLHF
D: -; V: TRBV5-1; size: many; J: TRBJ2-1; DNA: TGCGCCAGCACCCTAAGAGGAGGGGGGCCCAACAATGAGCAGTTCTTC; CDR3: CASTLRGGGPNNEQFF
D: TRBD1; V: TRBV5-8; size: few; J: TRBJ2-7; DNA: TGTGCCAGCAGCTCGGGCGCCCGACAGGGTTCCGACGAGCAGTACTTC; CDR3: CASSSGARQGSDEQYF